This TCR beta chain was recovered during a study of blood T cell repertoires in COVID-19. About the research overall: Sites in the United States, Italy and Spain provided acute and convalescent COVID-19 samples.

Repertoires were generated with immunoSEQ multiplex PCR, while TCRdb's copy carries only in-frame clones and drops some. The repertoire holds roughly 500,000 clones, with 75% to 90% as singletons. Trimming stripped 7 bases from V and 0 bases from J, with 12 bases between. Germline V gene lookup returns CDR1 SGHAT and CDR2 FQNNGV. There are 14 residues in the CDR3. In this sample, this clone turned up once. Seattle's cohort entered during active infection and was followed longitudinally. This chain links TRBV11-2 with TRBJ1-1; D uncertain. The sequenced sample consisted of peripheral blood. The receptor was derived from a young man with COVID-19, enrolled during active disease. The CDR3 loop reads CASIRGGVNTEAFF. CDR3 coding DNA: TGTGCCAGCATCCGGGGAGGAGTGAACACTGAAGCTTTCTTT.